The rows below give T cell receptor beta chains drawn from one sample of a study of T cell responses to AZD1222 COVID-19 vaccine. Sequencing was performed with immunoSEQ multiplex PCR; in TCRdb, only in-frame clones are kept and a portion is missing. The sample has more than 75,000 clones, 90% seen once. The sample in question was peripheral blood, obtained 28 days after the second AZD1222 dose. The receptors stem from an adult who received the AZD1222 COVID-19 vaccine. Both conserved end residues are part of each CDR3. A D gene is named only where the DNA matches it firmly. Clone sizes are given selectively: once, few, many, or a class where the clone is expanded.

d_call	v_call	clone_size	j_call	cdr3_aa	cdr3_nt
TRBD1	TRBV10-3	NA	TRBJ1-1	CAISAMPGLQTGRPEAFF	TGTGCCATCAGTGCAATGCCGGGGTTGCAGACAGGGCGACCTGAAGCTTTCTTT
TRBD1	TRBV6-5	NA	TRBJ1-2	CASSWTGGGYGYTF	TGTGCCAGCAGTTGGACAGGGGGTGGCTATGGCTACACCTTC
NA	TRBV30	NA	TRBJ2-3	CAWSRGGTTGTDTQYF	TGTGCCTGGAGTCGAGGGGGGACTACGGGCACAGATACGCAGTATTTT
NA	TRBV9	NA	TRBJ2-3	CASSARGLVTDTDTQYF	TGTGCCAGCAGCGCCCGGGGGTTAGTGACCGACACAGATACGCAGTATTTT
NA	TRBV19	NA	TRBJ2-3	CASSIDLSTDTQYF	TGTGCCAGTAGTATAGATCTGAGCACAGATACGCAGTATTTT
NA	TRBV7-8	once	TRBJ2-7	CASSPLVGTSYEQYF	TGTGCCAGCAGCCCGTTGGTGGGAACCTCCTACGAGCAGTACTTC
NA	TRBV28	NA	TRBJ1-5	CASSPGTGDQPQHF	TGTGCCAGCAGTCCAGGGACGGGGGATCAGCCCCAGCATTTT
NA	TRBV6-5	NA	TRBJ1-4	CASSYQEGEKLFF	TGTGCCAGCAGTTACCAGGAGGGTGAAAAACTGTTTTTT
TRBD2	TRBV19	NA	TRBJ2-2	CASSIHTSGLNTGELFF	TGTGCCAGTAGTATTCACACTAGCGGCCTTAACACCGGGGAGCTGTTTTTT
TRBD2	TRBV28	few	TRBJ2-1	CASSEPVAGGHNEQFF	TGTGCCAGCAGTGAACCGGTAGCGGGGGGCCACAATGAGCAGTTCTTC
TRBD2	TRBV2	NA	TRBJ2-7	CATSREGYEQYF	TGTGCCACCTCTCGGGAGGGGTACGAGCAGTACTTC
TRBD1	TRBV25-1	NA	TRBJ1-6	CASSDTDRDVSPLHF	TGTGCCAGCAGTGACACAGACAGGGACGTTTCACCCCTCCACTTT
NA	TRBV19	NA	TRBJ2-7	CASSNFMASYEQYF	TGTGCCAGTAGTAACTTCATGGCTTCCTACGAGCAGTACTTC
TRBD1	TRBV5-1	NA	TRBJ2-7	CASSLPGQQGYEQYF	TGCGCCAGCAGCTTACCGGGACAGCAGGGGTACGAGCAGTACTTC